One and the same sample provided the 9 T cell receptor beta chains below, sequenced in a study of T cells expressing NK-cell markers. TCRdb re-analyzed the 5' RACE reads; it lists each CDR3 protein once, without DNA. The repertoire table contains approximately 150,000 distinct CDR3 sequences. The sequencing sample was made of blood T cells: a sorted CD56 or NKG2C T cell subset, CD4+ or CD8+ T cells, or bulk PBMC T cells (not recorded which). Receptors were obtained from a man aged 18 to 30 in good health.

This chain joins TRBV29-1 and TRBJ2-1; absent DNA, TCRdb's TRBD1 call cannot be checked. The CDR3 has 17 amino acids. Germline assignment: CDR1 SQVTM and CDR2 ANQGSEA. The chain's CDR3 is CSVEDNIQGRRGDEQFF.

The chain joins TRBV2 to TRBJ2-3; the TCRdb D gene call, TRBD2, has no DNA to confirm it. This CDR3 has 15 residues. Per the germline V gene, CDR1 is SNHLY and CDR2 is FYNNEI. The chain's CDR3 is CASSDPSGSTDTQYF.

The V and J genes are TRBV9 and TRBJ2-3. CDR3 length equals 15 residues. Germline V gives CDR1 SGDLS, CDR2 YYNGEE. CDR3 sequence: CASSVAPVYTDTQYF.

The gene calls are TRBV9 and TRBJ2-3. The germline V gene encodes CDR1 SGDLS and CDR2 YYNGEE. CDR3 size: 13 residues. CDR3 protein: CASSDGGTDTQYF.

The rearrangement uses TRBV19 and TRBJ1-4. This CDR3 has 16 amino acids. Germline V CDR1 and CDR2: LNHDA, SQIVND (reference sequence). This CDR3 is CASEGFSGSVIEKLFF.

This chain links TRBV20-1 with TRBJ2-1; TCRdb indicates TRBD2, and absent DNA this call remains unverified. The CDR3 is 19 amino acids. Germline loops: CDR1 DFQATT, CDR2 SNEGSKA (reference sequence). The CDR3 reads CSARVGLAGGPFSYNEQFF.

The chain has TRBV7-9 and TRBJ2-1; with no DNA, the TCRdb D assignment of TRBD2 cannot be verified. The CDR3 has 17 residues. The germline V gene encodes CDR1 SEHNR and CDR2 FQNEAQ (reference sequence). Here the CDR3 reads CASSSLTGTSDYNEQFF.

This CDR3 is CASSLVASRGPGELFF. The chain recombines TRBV5-6 with TRBJ2-2; TCRdb returns TRBD1, unconfirmable since there is no DNA. The CDR3 spans 16 residues. Per germline, CDR1 SGHDT and CDR2 YYEEEE.

This chain links TRBV29-1 with TRBJ1-1; there is no DNA to check the TCRdb D call of TRBD1. The CDR3 covers 13 residues. Germline-derived CDR1 and CDR2 are SQVTM and ANQGSEA. The CDR3 loop is CSARDGFDTEAFF.